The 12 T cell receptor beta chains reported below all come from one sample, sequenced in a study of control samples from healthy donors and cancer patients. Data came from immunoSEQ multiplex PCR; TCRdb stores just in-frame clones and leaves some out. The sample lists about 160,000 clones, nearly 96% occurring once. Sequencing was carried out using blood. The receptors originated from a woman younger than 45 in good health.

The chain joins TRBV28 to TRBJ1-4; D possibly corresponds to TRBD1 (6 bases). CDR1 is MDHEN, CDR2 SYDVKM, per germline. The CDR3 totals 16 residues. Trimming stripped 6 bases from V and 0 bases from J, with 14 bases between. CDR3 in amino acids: CASRLDSGATNEKLFF. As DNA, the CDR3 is TGTGCCAGCAGGCTGGACAGTGGCGCAACTAATGAAAAACTGTTTTTT.

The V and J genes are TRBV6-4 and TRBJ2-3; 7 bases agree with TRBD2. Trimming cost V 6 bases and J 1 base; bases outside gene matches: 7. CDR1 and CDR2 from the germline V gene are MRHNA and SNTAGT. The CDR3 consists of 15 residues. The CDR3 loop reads CASSSTSLGTDTQYF. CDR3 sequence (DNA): TGTGCCAGCAGCTCGACTAGCCTTGGCACAGATACGCAGTATTTT.

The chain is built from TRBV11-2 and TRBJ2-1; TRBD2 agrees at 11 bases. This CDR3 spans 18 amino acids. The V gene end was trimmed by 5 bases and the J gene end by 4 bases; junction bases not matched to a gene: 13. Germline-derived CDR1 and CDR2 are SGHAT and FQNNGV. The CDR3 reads CASSPLDRLAGSYNEQFF. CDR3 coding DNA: TGTGCCAGCAGCCCACTCGACAGACTAGCGGGAAGTTACAATGAGCAGTTCTTC. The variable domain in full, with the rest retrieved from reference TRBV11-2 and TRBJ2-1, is EAGVAQSPRYKIIEKRQSVAFWCNPISGHATLYWYQQILGQGPKLLIQFQNNGVVDDSQLPKDRFSAERLKGVDSTLKIQPAKLEDSAVYLCASSPLDRLAGSYNEQFFGPGTRLTVL.

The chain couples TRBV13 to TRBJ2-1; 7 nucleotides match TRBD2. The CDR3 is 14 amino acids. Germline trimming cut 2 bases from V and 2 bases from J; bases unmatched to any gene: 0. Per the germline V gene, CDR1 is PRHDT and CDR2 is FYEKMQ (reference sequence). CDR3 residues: CASSLRGAYNEQFF. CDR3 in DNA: TGTGCCAGCAGCTTACGGGGGGCCTACAATGAGCAGTTCTTC.

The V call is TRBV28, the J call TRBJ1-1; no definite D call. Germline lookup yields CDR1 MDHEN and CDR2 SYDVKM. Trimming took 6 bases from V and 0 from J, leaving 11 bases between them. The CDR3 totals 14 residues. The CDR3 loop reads CASRGPTMNTEAFF. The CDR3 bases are TGTGCCAGCAGAGGCCCCACAATGAACACTGAAGCTTTCTTT. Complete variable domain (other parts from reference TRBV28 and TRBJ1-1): DVKVTQSSRYLVKRTGEKVFLECVQDMDHENMFWYRQDPGLGLRLIYFSYDVKMKEKGDIPEGYSVSREKKERFSLILESASTNQTSMYLCASRGPTMNTEAFFGQGTRLTVV.

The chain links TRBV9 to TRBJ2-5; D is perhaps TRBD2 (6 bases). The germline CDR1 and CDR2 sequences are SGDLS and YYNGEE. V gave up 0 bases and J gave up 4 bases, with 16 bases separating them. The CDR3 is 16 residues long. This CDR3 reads CASSVGAGGGRETQYF. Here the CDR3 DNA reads TGTGCCAGCAGCGTAGGGGCTGGGGGAGGCAGAGAGACCCAGTACTTC.

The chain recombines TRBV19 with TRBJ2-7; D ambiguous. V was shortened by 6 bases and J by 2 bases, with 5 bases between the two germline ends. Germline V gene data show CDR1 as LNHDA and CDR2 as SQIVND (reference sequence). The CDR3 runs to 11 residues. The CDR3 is CASSNTYEQYF. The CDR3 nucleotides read TGTGCCAGTAGCAACACCTACGAGCAGTACTTC.

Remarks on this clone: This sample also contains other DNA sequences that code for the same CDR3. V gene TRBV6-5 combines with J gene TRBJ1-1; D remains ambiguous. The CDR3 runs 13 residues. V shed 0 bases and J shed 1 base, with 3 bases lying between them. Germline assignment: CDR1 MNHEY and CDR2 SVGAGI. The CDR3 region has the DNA TGTGCCAGCAGTTACTCGAGGAACACTGAAGCTTTCTTT. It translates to CASSYSRNTEAFF.

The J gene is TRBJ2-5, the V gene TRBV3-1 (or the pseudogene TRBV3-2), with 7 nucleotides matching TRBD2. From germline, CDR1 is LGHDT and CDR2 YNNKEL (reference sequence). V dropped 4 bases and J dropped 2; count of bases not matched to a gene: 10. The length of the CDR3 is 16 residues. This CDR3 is CASSPLGAGEQETQYF. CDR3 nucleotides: TGTGCCAGCAGCCCGCTGGGTGCGGGGGAACAAGAGACCCAGTACTTC.

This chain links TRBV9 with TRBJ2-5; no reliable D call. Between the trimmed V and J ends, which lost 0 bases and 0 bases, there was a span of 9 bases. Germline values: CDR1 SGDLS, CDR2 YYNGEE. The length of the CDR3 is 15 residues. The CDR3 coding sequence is TGTGCCAGCAGCGTAGAGCCCGTGTACCAAGAGACCCAGTACTTC. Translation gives CASSVEPVYQETQYF.

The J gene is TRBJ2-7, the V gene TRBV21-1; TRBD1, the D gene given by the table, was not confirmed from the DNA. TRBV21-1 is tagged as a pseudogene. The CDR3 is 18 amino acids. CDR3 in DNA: TGTGCCAGCAGCAAAGAAAGGGGACAGGGGGCGATTCCCTACGAGCAGTACTTC. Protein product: CASSKERGQGAIPYEQYF.

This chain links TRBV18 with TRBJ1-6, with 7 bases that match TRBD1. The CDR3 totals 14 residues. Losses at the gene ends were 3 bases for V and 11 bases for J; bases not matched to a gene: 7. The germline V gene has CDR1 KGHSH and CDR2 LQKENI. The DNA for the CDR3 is TGTGCCAGCTCACCGGGGGCAGGGGGGGCACCCCTCCACTTT. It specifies CASSPGAGGAPLHF. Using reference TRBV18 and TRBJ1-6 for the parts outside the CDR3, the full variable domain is NAGVMQNPRHLVRRRGQEARLRCSPMKGHSHVYWYRQLPEEGLKFMVYLQKENIIDESGMPKERFSAEFPKEGPSILRIQQVVRGDSAAYFCASSPGAGGAPLHFGNGTRLTVT.